This T cell receptor beta chain was sequenced during a study of identical twins. Findings of the study overall: Possibly, invariant MAIT and iNKT cells partly confounded zero-insertion analyses. Conclusions leaned on cross-sectional statistical analysis and did not track the same donors over time.

A universal primer site was incorporated via template switching, and the cDNA contained unique molecular identifiers. Using its own MiXCR run on the 5' RACE reads, TCRdb lists one record per CDR3 protein. This table has hundreds of thousands of distinct CDR3 sequences, 8.6% appearing once. This clonotype was observed many times. No antigen is known for it. CDR1 and CDR2 from the germline V gene are SGHTA and FQGTGA. The CDR3 has 15 amino acids. V was clipped by 3 bases and J by 3 bases, with 12 bases between them. The sample also formed part of further work on yellow fever vaccine responses in identical twins.

The specimen was PBMCs. V gene TRBV7-3 combines with J gene TRBJ2-1; a possible D gene is TRBD1 (6 bases). The clonotype comes from a woman aged 18-29 years in good health. DNA of the CDR3: TGTGCCAGCAGCTTCGACAGGTCCGGCTACAATGAGCAGTTCTTC. As protein: CASSFDRSGYNEQFF.